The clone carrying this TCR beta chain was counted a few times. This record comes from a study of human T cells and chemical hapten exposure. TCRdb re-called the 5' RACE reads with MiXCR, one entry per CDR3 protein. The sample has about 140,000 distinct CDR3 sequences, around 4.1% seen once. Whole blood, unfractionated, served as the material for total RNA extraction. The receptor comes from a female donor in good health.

The CDR3 DNA is TGCAGTGCTTGGACAGGGGGAACCCACGAGCAGTACTTC. Its translation is CSAWTGGTHEQYF. The chain combines TRBV20-1 with TRBJ2-7; 10 bases map to TRBD1. J was trimmed by 5 bases and V by 5 bases; bases with no gene match: 6. The CDR3 extends over 13 amino acids. Per the germline V gene, CDR1 is DFQATT and CDR2 is SNEGSKA (reference sequence).